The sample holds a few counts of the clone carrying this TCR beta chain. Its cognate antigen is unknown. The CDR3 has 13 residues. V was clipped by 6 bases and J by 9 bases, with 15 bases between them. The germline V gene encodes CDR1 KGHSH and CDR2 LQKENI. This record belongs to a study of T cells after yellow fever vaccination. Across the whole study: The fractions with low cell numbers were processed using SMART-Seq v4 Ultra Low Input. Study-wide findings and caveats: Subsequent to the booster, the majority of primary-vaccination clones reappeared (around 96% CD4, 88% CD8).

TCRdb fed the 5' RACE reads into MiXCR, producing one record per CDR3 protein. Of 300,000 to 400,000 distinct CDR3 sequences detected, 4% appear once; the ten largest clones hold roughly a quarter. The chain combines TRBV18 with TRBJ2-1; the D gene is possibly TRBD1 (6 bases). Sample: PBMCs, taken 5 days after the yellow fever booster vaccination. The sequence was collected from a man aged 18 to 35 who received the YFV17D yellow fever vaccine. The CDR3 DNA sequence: TGTGCCAGCTCGATAGGACAGCAGGGTGAGCAGTTCTTC. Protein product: CASSIGQQGEQFF.